The TCR beta chain described here comes from a study of cytomegalovirus exposure and HLA in healthy donors. After removal of 6 bases from V and 2 bases from J, the junction contained 6 bases not matched to a gene. CDR1 is ENHRY and CDR2 is SYGVKD in the germline V gene. This CDR3 is 14 amino acids long. Amplification used 60 Vbeta primers and 13 Jbeta primers. Clones were sequenced by immunoSEQ multiplex PCR, and TCRdb holds only the in-frame ones, with some missing. The sample shows tens of thousands of clones, less than 90% of them seen only once. The TCR sequence derives from a female donor in good health and CMV-seronegative. V is TRBV10-3 and J is TRBJ2-5; 7 bases fit TRBD1. Material: PBMCs. The CDR3 loop is CAISLTGFQETQYF. The CDR3 DNA sequence: TGTGCCATCAGCTTGACAGGGTTTCAAGAGACCCAGTACTTC.